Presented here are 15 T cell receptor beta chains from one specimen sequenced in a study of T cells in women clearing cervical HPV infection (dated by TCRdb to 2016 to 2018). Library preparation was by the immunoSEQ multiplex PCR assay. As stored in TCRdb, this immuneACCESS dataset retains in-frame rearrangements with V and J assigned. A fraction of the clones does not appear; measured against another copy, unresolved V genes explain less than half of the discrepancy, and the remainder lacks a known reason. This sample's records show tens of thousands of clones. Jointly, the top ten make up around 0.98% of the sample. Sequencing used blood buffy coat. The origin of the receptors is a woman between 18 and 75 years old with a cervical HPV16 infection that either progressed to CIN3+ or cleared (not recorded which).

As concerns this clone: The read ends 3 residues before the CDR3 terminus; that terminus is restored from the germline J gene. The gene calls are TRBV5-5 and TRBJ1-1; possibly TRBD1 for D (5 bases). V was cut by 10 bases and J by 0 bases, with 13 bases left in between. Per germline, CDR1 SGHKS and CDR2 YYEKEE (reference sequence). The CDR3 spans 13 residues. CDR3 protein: CAGGSGVNTEAFF. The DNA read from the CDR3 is TGTGCCGGGGGATCGGGGGTGAACACTGAA. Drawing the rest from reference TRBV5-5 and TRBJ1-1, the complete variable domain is DAGVTQSPTHLIKTRGQQVTLRCSPISGHKSVSWYQQVLGQGPQFIFQYYEKEERGRGNFPDRFSARQFPNYSSELNVNALLLGDSALYLCAGGSGVNTEAFFGQGTRLTVV.

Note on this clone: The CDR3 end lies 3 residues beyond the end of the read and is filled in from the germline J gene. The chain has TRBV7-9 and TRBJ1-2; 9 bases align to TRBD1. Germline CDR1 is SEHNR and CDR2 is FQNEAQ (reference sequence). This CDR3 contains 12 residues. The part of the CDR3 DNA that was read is TGTGCCAGCAGCCCTGGACAGGGGAAG. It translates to CASSPGQGK. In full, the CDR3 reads CASSPGQGKYTF.

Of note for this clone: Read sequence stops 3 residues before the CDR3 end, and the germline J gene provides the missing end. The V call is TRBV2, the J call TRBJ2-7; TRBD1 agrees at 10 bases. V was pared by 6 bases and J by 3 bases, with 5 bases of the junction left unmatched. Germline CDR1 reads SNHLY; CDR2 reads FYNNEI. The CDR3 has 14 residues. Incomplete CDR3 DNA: TGTGCCAGCAGGCCAGGGACAGGGGTCTACGAG. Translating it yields CASRPGTGVYE. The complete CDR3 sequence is CASRPGTGVYEQYF.

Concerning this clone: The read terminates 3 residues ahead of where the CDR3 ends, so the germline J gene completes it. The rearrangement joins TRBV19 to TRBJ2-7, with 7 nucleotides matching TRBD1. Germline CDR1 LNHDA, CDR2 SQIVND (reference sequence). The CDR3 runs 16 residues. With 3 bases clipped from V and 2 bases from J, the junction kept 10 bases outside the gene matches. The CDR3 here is CASSIPSGTVPYEQYF. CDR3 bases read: TGTGCCAGTAGTATCCCTTCCGGGACAGTTCCCTACGAG.

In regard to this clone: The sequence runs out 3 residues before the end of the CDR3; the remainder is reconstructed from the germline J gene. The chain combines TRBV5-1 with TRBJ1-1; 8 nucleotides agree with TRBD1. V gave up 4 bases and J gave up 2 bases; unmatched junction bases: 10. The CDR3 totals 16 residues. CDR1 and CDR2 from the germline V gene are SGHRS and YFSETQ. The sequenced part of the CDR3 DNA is TGCGCCAGCAGCCGGGAGACAGGGGAAGGTAACACTGAA. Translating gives CASSRETGEGNTE. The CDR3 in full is CASSRETGEGNTEAFF.

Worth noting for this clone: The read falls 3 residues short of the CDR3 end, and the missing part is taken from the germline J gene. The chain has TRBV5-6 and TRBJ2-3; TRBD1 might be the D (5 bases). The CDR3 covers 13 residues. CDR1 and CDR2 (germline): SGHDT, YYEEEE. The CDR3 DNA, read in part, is TGTGCCAGCAGCTTATGGGGCAATCAGCCG. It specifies CASSLWGNQP. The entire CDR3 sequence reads CASSLWGNQPQYF.

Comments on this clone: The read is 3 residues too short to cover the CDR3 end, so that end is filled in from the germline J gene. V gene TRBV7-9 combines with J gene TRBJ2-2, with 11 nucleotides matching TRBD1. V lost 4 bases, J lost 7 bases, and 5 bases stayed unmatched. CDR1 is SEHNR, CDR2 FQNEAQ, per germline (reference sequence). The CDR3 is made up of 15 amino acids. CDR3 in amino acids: CASSSGTGGFGELFF. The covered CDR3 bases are TGTGCCAGCAGCTCCGGGACAGGGGGTTTCGGGGAG.

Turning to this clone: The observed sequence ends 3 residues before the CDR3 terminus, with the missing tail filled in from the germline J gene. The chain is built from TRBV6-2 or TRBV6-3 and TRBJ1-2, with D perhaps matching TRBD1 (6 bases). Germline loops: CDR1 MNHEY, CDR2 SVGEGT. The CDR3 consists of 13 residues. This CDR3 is CASSYSTGTGYTF. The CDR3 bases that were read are TGTGCCAGCAGTTACTCAACAGGGACCGGC.

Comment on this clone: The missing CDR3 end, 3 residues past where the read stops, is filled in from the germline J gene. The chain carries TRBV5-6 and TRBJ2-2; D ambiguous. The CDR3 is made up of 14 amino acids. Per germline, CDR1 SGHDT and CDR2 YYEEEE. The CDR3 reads CASSLGRMTKKLFF. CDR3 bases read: TGTGCCAGCAGCTTGGGTCGGATGACAAAAAAG. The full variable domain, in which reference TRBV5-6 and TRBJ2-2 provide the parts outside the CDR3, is DAGVTQSPTHLIKTRGQQVTLRCSPKSGHDTVSWYQQALGQGPQFIFQYYEEEERQRGNFPDRFSGHQFPNYSSELNVNALLLGDSALYLCASSLGRMTKKLFFGEGSRLTVL.

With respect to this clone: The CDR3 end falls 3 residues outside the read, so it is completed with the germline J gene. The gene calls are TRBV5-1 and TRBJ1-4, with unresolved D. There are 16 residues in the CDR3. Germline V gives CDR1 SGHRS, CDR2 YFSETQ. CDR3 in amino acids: CASSLTTTGSNSPLFF. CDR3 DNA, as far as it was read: TGCGCCAGCAGCTTAACCACGACGGGGTCCAATTCACCA.

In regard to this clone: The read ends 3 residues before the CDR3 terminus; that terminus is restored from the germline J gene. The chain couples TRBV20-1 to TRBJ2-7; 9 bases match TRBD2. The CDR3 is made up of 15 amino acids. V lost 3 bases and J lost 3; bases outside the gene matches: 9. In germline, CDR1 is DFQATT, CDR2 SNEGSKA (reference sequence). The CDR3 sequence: CSARGGTSGYYEQYF. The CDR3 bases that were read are TGCAGTGCTAGGGGGGGAACTAGCGGGTACTACGAG.

CDR3 bases read: TGTGCCAGCTCTCAGGGGAGTGGGAACTATGGT. It is translated as CASSQGSGNYG. The CDR3 reads in full as CASSQGSGNYGQYF. V is TRBV18 and J is TRBJ2-4; D possibly corresponds to TRBD1 (6 bases). The read finishes 3 residues shy of the CDR3 end, and the germline J gene is used to complete it. CDR1 is KGHSH and CDR2 is LQKENI in the germline V gene. The CDR3 loop spans 14 amino acids.

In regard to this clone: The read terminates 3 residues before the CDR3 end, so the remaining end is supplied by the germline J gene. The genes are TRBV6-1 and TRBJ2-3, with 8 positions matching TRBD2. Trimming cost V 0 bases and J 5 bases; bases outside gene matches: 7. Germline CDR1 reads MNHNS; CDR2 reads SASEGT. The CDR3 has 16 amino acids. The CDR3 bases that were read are TGTGCCAGCAGTGAAGCCATAGCGGGATCGGAAGATACG. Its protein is CASSEAIAGSEDT. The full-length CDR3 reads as CASSEAIAGSEDTQYF.

CDR3 sequence: CASSQGGLYEQYF. The sequenced part of the CDR3 DNA is TGTGCCAGCAGTCAAGGGGGCCTCTACGAG. The rearrangement links TRBV6-1 to TRBJ2-7; 7 nucleotides match TRBD1. The CDR3 goes on 3 residues after the read ends, and that part is filled in from the germline J gene. The CDR3 extends over 13 amino acids. Trimming removed 5 bases from V and 3 bases from J; junction bases left unmatched: 4. Per germline, CDR1 MNHNS and CDR2 SASEGT.

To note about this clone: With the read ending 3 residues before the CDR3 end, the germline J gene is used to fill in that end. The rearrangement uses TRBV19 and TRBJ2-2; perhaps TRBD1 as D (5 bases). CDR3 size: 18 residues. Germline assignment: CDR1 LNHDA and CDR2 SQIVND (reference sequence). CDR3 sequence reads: CASRIVFQATSGANVLFF. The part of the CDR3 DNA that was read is TGTGCCAGTAGGATTGTTTTTCAGGCCACCTCTGGGGCCAACGTG.